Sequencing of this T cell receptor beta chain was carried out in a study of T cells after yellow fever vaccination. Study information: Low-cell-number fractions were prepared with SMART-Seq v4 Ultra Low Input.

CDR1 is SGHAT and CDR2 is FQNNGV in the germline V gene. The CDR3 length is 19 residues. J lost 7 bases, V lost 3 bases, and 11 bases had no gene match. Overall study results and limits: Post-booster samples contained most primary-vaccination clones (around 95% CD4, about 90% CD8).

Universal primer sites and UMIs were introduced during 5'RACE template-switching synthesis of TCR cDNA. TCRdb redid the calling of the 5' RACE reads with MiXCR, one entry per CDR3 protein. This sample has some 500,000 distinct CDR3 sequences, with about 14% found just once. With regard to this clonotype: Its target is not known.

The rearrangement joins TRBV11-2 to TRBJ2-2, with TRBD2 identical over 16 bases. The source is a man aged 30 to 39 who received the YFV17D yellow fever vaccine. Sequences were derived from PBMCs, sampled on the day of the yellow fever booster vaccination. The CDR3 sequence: CASSFQRGTSGRAFGELFF. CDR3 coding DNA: TGTGCCAGCAGCTTTCAGCGAGGGACTAGCGGGAGGGCCTTCGGGGAGCTGTTTTTT. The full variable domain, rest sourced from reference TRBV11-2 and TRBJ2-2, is EAGVAQSPRYKIIEKRQSVAFWCNPISGHATLYWYQQILGQGPKLLIQFQNNGVVDDSQLPKDRFSAERLKGVDSTLKIQPAKLEDSAVYLCASSFQRGTSGRAFGELFFGEGSRLTVL.